These T cell receptor beta chains were read from a single sample in a study of blood T cell repertoires in COVID-19. The table came from immunoSEQ multiplex PCR; TCRdb's copy has only in-frame clones and leaves some out. Here the sample spans roughly 150,000 clones, over 75% being singletons. The sequenced sample consisted of peripheral blood. These receptors came from a woman between 45 and 65 years old with acute or convalescent COVID-19. Both conserved end residues are part of each CDR3. A D gene is named only where the DNA matches it firmly. Size is omitted from some rows. Given values are once, few, many or a class for expanded clones.

TRBJ1-3 | TRBD1 | once | TRBV6-2/TRBV6-3 | CASSGRQGIGHTIYF | TGTGCCAGCAGTGGACGACAGGGGATCGGACACACCATATATTTT
TRBJ2-7 | . | . | TRBV6-5 | CASSYSQGPYEQYF | TGTGCCAGCAGTTACTCCCAGGGTCCCTACGAGCAGTACTTC
TRBJ2-1 | TRBD2 | . | TRBV19 | CASSRTSGVVNEQFF | TGTGCCAGTAGTAGGACTAGCGGGGTTGTCAATGAGCAGTTCTTC
TRBJ2-3 | . | . | TRBV7-9 | CASSSPSGVDTQYF | TGTGCCAGCAGCTCCCCCAGCGGAGTGGATACGCAGTATTTT
TRBJ1-6 | . | . | TRBV19 | CASSRTGGDSPLHF | TGTGCCAGTAGTCGGACGGGGGGGGATTCACCCCTCCACTTT
TRBJ2-5 | . | many | TRBV5-1 | CASSLVAGAKETQYF | TGCGCCAGCAGCTTGGTTGCGGGGGCAAAAGAGACCCAGTACTTC
TRBJ1-1 | . | . | TRBV24-1 | CATSDSESTEAFF | TGTGCCACCAGTGATTCCGAGAGCACTGAAGCTTTCTTT
TRBJ2-3 | TRBD2 | . | TRBV10-3 | CAISGGWRSNTDTQYF | TGTGCCATCAGCGGGGGGTGGCGGTCCAACACAGATACGCAGTATTTT
TRBJ2-7 | TRBD1 | . | TRBV7-9 | CASSPARLGGGYEQYF | TGTGCCAGCAGCCCAGCACGGCTAGGGGGCGGGTACGAGCAGTACTTC
TRBJ1-2 | TRBD1 | . | TRBV4-1 | CASSGLDRGGDGYTF | TGCGCCAGCAGCGGGCTGGACAGGGGAGGAGATGGCTACACCTTC